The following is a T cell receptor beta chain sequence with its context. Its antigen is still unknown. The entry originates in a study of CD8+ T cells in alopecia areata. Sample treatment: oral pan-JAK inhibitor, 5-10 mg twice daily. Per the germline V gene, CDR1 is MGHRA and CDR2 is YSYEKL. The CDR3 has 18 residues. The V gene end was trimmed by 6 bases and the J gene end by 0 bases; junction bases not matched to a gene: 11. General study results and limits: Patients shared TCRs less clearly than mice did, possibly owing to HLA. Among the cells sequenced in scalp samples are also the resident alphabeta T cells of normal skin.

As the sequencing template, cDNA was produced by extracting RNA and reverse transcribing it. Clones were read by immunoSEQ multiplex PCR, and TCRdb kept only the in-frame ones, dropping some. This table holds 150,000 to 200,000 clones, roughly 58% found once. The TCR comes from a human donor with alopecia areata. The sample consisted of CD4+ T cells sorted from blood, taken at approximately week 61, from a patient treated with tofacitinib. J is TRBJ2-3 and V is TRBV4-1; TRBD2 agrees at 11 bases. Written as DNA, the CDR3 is TGCGCCAGCAGTTATAGCGGGGGGGGGTCTCAAAGCACAGATACGCAGTATTTT. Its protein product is CASSYSGGGSQSTDTQYF.